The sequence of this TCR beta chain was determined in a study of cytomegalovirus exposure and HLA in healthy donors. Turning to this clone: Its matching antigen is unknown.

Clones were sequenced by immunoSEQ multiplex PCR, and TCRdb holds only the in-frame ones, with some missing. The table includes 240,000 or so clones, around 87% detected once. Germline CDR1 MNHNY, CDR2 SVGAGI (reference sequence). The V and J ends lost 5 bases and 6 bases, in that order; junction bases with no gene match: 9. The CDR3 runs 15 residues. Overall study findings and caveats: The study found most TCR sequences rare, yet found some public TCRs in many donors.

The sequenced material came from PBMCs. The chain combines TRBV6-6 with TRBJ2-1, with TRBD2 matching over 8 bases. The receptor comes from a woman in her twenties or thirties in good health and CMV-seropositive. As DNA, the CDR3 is TGTGCCAGCAGTCCCCGTTGGGCGGGGGGCAATGAGCAGTTCTTC. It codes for CASSPRWAGGNEQFF.